This TCR beta chain came from a study of shared clonotypes between healthy human individuals. Whole-study results and caveats: For naive CD4 cells, around 5% of clonotypes were shared across a handful of donors.

Each PCR replicate from the sorted subsets contained 150 to 250 ng DNA, which is about 31,000 T cell genomes. Produced via immunoSEQ multiplex PCR; TCRdb's table is partial and in-frame only. The table lists roughly 1,000,000 clones, 78% of them singletons. Worth noting for this clone: The target antigen is unknown.

Nashville, Tennessee was home to all donors, who were Caucasian adults. The V and J ends lost 3 bases and 10 bases respectively, with 24 bases between them. Germline CDR1 and CDR2: LNHDA and SQIVND (reference sequence). The CDR3 consists of 16 residues. The chain couples TRBV19 to TRBJ2-5; D call uncertain. Sequencing was carried out using memory CD4+ T cells from PBMCs. Subset here: CD45RA-negative fraction. The TCR originated in a man between 18 and 35 years old in good health. Some clones in this sample may be carry-over from other donors' samples. CDR3 DNA: TGTGCCAGTAGTATCCGGCCCGCGCCCGAATATGGAATCCAGTACTTC. Protein sequence: CASSIRPAPEYGIQYF.